The clone carrying this T cell receptor (beta chain) was seen once. The antigen is unknown. The sample originates from a study of shared clonotypes between healthy human individuals. The repertoire was sequenced with immunoSEQ multiplex PCR; TCRdb's copy has only in-frame clones and lacks some. The data contain around 1,100,000 clones, approximately 80% of them singletons. The CDR3 contains 15 residues. The germline CDR1 and CDR2 sequences are GTSNPN and SVGIG (reference sequence). Trimming cost V 4 bases and J 0 bases, with 12 bases left between them. Study-level findings and limits: Only blood underwent sampling, and tissue repertoires likely differ. Clonotype sharing among donors likely depends on sequencing depth. For sorted subsets, rarefaction showed incomplete sequencing despite large depth. With a handful of donors compared, 4.5% to 6.5% of naive CD4 clonotypes were shared.

V gene TRBV30 combines with J gene TRBJ2-2; D is ambiguous. This TCR came from a man aged 18-30 years in good health. Some clones in this sample may be carry-over from other donors' samples. Sequencing input: memory CD4+ T cells from PBMCs. As for subset: CD45RA-negative fraction. CDR3 sequence reads: CAWKRSSPNTGELFF. CDR3 DNA: TGTGCCTGGAAACGGAGCAGCCCGAACACCGGGGAGCTGTTTTTT.